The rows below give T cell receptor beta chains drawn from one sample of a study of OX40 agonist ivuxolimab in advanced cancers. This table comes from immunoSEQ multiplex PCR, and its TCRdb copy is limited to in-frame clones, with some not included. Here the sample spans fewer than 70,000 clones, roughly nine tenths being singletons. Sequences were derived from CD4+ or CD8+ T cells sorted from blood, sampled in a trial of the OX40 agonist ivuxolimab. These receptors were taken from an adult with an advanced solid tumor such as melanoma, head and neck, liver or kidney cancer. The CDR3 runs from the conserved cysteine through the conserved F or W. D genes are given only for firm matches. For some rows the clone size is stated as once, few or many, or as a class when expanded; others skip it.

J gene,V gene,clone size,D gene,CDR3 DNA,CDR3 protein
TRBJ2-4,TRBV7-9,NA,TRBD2,TGTGCCAGCAGCGGAAGACTAGCGGATACGATTCAGTACTTC,CASSGRLADTIQYF
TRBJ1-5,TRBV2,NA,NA,TGTGCCAGCAGTGATGGCAACTATCAGCCCCAGCATTTT,CASSDGNYQPQHF
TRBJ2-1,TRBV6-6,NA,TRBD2,TGTGCCAGCAGAATAACGGCGGGAGGGGCCTACAATGAGCAGTTCTTC,CASRITAGGAYNEQFF
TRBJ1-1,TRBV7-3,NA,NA,TGTGCCAGCAGCCGGGTGGGGAACACTGAAGCTTTCTTT,CASSRVGNTEAFF
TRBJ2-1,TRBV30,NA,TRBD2,TGTGCCTGGAGTCTTACTAGCGGGAGGGCCGCATCCCCTTACAATGAGCAGTTCTTC,CAWSLTSGRAASPYNEQFF
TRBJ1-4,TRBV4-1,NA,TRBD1,TGCGCCAGCAGCCAAGTTGAGACAGGGGATGAAAAACTGTTTTTT,CASSQVETGDEKLFF
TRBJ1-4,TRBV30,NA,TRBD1,TGTGCCTGGAACCGTCCCGGGACAGGGGAAAAACTGTTTTTT,CAWNRPGTGEKLFF
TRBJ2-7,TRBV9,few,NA,TGTGCCAGCAGCGTAGGACCGGGAGTTCCCTACGAGCAGTACTTC,CASSVGPGVPYEQYF
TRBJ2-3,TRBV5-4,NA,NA,TGTGCCAGCAGCAGAGGGGCTCCGAATACGCAGTATTTT,CASSRGAPNTQYF
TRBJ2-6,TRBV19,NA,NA,TGTGCCAGTATCGCGGAGCACGGTGGGGCCAACGTCCTGACTTTC,CASIAEHGGANVLTF
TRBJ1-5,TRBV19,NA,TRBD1,TGTGCCAGTAGTATAGAGGGACAGGGGGCAAGGCAGCCCCAGCATTTT,CASSIEGQGARQPQHF
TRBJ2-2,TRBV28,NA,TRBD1,TGTGCCAGCAGCTCGAGGGGGCCCGGGGAGCTGTTTTTT,CASSSRGPGELFF
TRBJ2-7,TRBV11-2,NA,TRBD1,TGTGCCAGCAGTATGATGGCAGGGGGAGCCGACGAGCAGTACTTC,CASSMMAGGADEQYF
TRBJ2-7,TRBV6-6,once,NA,TGTGCCAGCAGTTACTCGATTCAGGGATACGAGCAGTACTTC,CASSYSIQGYEQYF
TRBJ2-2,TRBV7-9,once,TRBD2,TGTGCCAGCAGCTCCTTAGCGGGAGCCGGCACCGGGGAGCTGTTTTTT,CASSSLAGAGTGELFF
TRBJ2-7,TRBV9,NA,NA,TGTGCCAGCAGCGTAGATGCGGGCCCTACGGGGCAGTACTTC,CASSVDAGPTGQYF
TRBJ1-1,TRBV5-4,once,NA,TGTGCCAGCAGCTTGGCACAGAACACTGAAGCTTTCTTT,CASSLAQNTEAFF
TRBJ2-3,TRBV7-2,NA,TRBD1,TGTGCCAGCAGCTCCTGGCAGGGGGCCCCAGATACGCAGTATTTT,CASSSWQGAPDTQYF
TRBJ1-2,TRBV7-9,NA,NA,TGTGCCGCGGGTACCTATGGCTACACCTTC,CAAGTYGYTF
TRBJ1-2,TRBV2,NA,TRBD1,TGTGCCAGCAAGAAGACAGGGATGGACTATGGCTACACCTTC,CASKKTGMDYGYTF
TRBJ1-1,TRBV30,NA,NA,TGTGCCTGGGGGCGACGGTTTCCTGAAGCTTTCTTT,CAWGRRFPEAFF
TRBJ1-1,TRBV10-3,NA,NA,TGTGCCATCAGTGATCGCGTAGGGGAAGCTTTCTTT,CAISDRVGEAFF
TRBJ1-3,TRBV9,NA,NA,TGTGCCAGCAACGTAGGTGGCCCAGGTAACACCATATATTTT,CASNVGGPGNTIYF
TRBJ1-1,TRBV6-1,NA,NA,TGTGCCAGCAGTGAAAATCCTCCTTATCCGGTGGTAGATACTGAAGCTTTCTTT,CASSENPPYPVVDTEAFF
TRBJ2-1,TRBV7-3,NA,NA,TGTGCCAGCAGCTTAATAGGTTACAATGAGCAGTTCTTC,CASSLIGYNEQFF
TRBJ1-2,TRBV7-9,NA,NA,TGTGCCAGCAGCTTAGAGAAGGACGGCTACACCTTC,CASSLEKDGYTF
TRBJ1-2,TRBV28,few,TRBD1,TGTGCCAGCAGTTGGCAGGGGGCGAGCTATGGCTACACCTTC,CASSWQGASYGYTF
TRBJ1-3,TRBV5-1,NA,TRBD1,TGCGCCAGCAGCCCGACAGGGGGCGGTGGAAACACCATATATTTT,CASSPTGGGGNTIYF
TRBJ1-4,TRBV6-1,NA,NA,TGTGCCAGCAGTGAGGGGGCGGTTGAAAAACTGTTTTTT,CASSEGAVEKLFF
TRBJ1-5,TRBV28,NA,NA,TGTGCCAGCAGTCGAAACAGGGCCAATCAGCCCCAGCATTTT,CASSRNRANQPQHF
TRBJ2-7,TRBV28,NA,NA,TGTGCCAGCAACCTCTGGGGGGCCTACGAGCAGTACTTC,CASNLWGAYEQYF
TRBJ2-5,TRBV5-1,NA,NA,TGCGCCAGCAGCTTTTTCGGAGAGGAGACCCAGTACTTC,CASSFFGEETQYF
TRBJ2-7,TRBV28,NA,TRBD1,TGTGCCAGCAGTTCAGCCGGGACAGACTACGAGCAGTACTTC,CASSSAGTDYEQYF
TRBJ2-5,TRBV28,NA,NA,TGTGCCAGCAGATCGGGAGAGACCCAGTACTTC,CASRSGETQYF
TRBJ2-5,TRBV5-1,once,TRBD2,TGCGCCAGCAGCTTGCTAGCGGGGCCGAAAGAGACCCAGTACTTC,CASSLLAGPKETQYF
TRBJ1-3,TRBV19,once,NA,TGTGCCAGTAGTCCCGATCTTCGAAACACCATATATTTT,CASSPDLRNTIYF
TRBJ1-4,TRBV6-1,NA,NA,TGTGCCAGCAGTGTCTTGTGGAGAACTAATGAAAAACTGTTTTTT,CASSVLWRTNEKLFF
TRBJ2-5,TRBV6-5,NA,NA,TGTGCCAGCAGCTACGCCCGCCAAGAGACCCAGTACTTC,CASSYARQETQYF
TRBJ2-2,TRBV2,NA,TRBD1,TGTGCCAGCAGGGGGACAGGGGTAGGCGGGGAGCTGTTTTTT,CASRGTGVGGELFF
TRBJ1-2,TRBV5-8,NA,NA,TGTGCCACCCACTTCGACAGGAACTTCCCCTACACCTTC,CATHFDRNFPYTF
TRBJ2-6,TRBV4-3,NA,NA,TGCGCCAGCAGCCCGTTTCTAGTTACGGAAACCGCTGGGGCCAACGTCCTGACTTTC,CASSPFLVTETAGANVLTF
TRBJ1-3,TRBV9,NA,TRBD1,TGTGCCAGCAGCGTAGCCGACTCGACAGGGCGGAACACCATATATTTT,CASSVADSTGRNTIYF
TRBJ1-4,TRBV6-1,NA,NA,TGTGCCAGCAGTGAATCGGGTTCGGGAGCTGAAAAACTGTTTTTT,CASSESGSGAEKLFF
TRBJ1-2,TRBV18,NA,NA,TGTGCCAGCTCACACAGGGAGAGCGCTGGCTACACCTTC,CASSHRESAGYTF
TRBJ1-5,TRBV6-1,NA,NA,TGTGCCAGCGGGGGGCATCAGCCCCAGCATTTT,CASGGHQPQHF
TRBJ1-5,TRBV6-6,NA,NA,TGTGCCAGCAGTTACGAGCGGGCCGGACAGCCCCAGCATTTT,CASSYERAGQPQHF
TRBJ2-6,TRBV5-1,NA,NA,TGCGCCAGCAGCTTGGACTGGACTGGGGCCAACGTCCTGACTTTC,CASSLDWTGANVLTF
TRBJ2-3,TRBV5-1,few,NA,TGCGCCAGCAGCTTGGGAGACGCCGATACGCAGTATTTT,CASSLGDADTQYF
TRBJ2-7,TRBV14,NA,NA,TGTGCCAGCAGCCAAGAACAAGGCGACGAGCAGTACTTC,CASSQEQGDEQYF